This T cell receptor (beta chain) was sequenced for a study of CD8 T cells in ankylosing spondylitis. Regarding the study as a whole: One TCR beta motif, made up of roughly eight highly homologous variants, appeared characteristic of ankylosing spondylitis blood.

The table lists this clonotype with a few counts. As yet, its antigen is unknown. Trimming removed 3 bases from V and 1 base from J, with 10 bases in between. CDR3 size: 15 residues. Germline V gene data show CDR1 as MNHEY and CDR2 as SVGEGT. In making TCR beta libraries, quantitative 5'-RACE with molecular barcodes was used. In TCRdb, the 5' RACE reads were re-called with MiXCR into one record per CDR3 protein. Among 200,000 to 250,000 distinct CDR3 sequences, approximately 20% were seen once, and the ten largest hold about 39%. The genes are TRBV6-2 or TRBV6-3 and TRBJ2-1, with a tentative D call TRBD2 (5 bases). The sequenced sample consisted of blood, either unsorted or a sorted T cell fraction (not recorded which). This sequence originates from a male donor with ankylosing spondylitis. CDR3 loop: CASSYAAGSYNEQFF. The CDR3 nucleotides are TGTGCCAGCAGTTATGCCGCGGGTTCCTACAATGAGCAGTTCTTC.